This T cell receptor (beta chain) emerged from a study of blood T cell repertoires in COVID-19. As for the study in general: Acute-phase and convalescent COVID-19 samples originated in the United States, Italy and Spain. T cells, B-cell-depleted T cells, or PBMCs provided the cDNA or gDNA that served as material.

Germline assignment: CDR1 MDHEN and CDR2 SYDVKM. V lost 1 base, J lost 7 bases, and 11 bases lay in between. The CDR3 sequence is 13 residues long. As handled by the study authors: From reference gene primer amplification, estimates of nucleated cell counts were derived. The assay was immunoSEQ multiplex PCR, and TCRdb's table has in-frame clones only and misses some. V and J calls plus clone size are reproduced from that table; the DNA served to infer D and trimming. The repertoire consists of roughly 48,000 clones, with around nine tenths occurring once and the leading ten covering around 15%. This TCR derives from a human donor in a cohort sampled during active COVID-19. Sequencing was performed on peripheral blood. V is TRBV28 and J is TRBJ2-7; possibly TRBD2 for D (5 bases). The CDR3 DNA is TGTGCCAGCAGTTTATCCAATACGGGAGAGCAGTACTTC. Amino acids: CASSLSNTGEQYF. Filled out from reference TRBV28 and TRBJ2-7, the complete variable domain reads DVKVTQSSRYLVKRTGEKVFLECVQDMDHENMFWYRQDPGLGLRLIYFSYDVKMKEKGDIPEGYSVSREKKERFSLILESASTNQTSMYLCASSLSNTGEQYFGPGTRLTVT.